What follows are 26 T cell receptor beta chains derived from one specimen sequenced in a study of blood T cells in healthy people across ages. For the second PCR, which ran for 7 to 11 cycles, a sample-barcoded 5' primer and a J-beta primer mix were used. TCRdb re-analysed the 5' RACE reads in MiXCR, keeping a single row per CDR3 protein. This repertoire shows approximately 810,000 distinct CDR3 sequences, more than 25% found once; its top ten account for 15% to 20%. Sequenced sample: blood. These receptors all stem from a woman aged 80 or older in good health.

This clonotype was seen ten or more times. This chain joins TRBV20-1 and TRBJ2-1; 7 positions match TRBD1. The CDR3 covers 15 residues. CDR1 DFQATT and CDR2 SNEGSKA come from the germline V gene (reference sequence). V lost 6 bases to trimming and J lost 6 bases; unmatched junction nucleotides: 14. CDR3 sequence: CSANRGGRAGNEQFF. The CDR3 coding sequence is TGCAGTGCAAACAGGGGCGGTCGTGCGGGCAATGAGCAGTTCTTC.

In this sample, this clonotype turned up many times. The V and J genes are TRBV6-6 and TRBJ2-6; possibly TRBD1 for D (6 bases). The CDR3 has 15 residues. Trimming pared 5 bases from V and 0 bases from J, leaving 8 bases between. The germline CDR1 and CDR2 sequences are MNHNY and SVGAGI (reference sequence). The CDR3 here is CASSKDSSGANVLTF. The CDR3 DNA follows: TGTGCCAGCAGTAAGGACAGCTCTGGGGCCAACGTCCTGACTTTC.

Details on this clonotype: One end of the junction fails to match germline, which may point to a read error. The V call is TRBV7-2, the J call TRBJ2-5; a weak D match, TRBD1 (6 bases). The assigned J gene may be wrong: the sequence end matches TRBJ2-7 better. CDR3 size: 16 residues. Looked up from germline, CDR1 is SGHTA and CDR2 is FQGNSA. Here the CDR3 reads CASSSYEDRFRNEQYF. DNA of the CDR3: TGCGCCAGCAGCTCGTACGAAGACAGGTTTAGGAACGAGCAGTACTTC.

This clonotype is a singleton in its sample. The CDR3 spells CSARTLDRPNTEAFF. The DNA for the CDR3 is TGCAGTGCTCGGACTTTGGACAGACCGAACACTGAAGCTTTCTTT. The rearrangement joins TRBV20-1 to TRBJ1-1, with a weak D call TRBD1 (6 bases). Looked up from germline, CDR1 is DFQATT and CDR2 is SNEGSKA (reference sequence). V lost 5 bases, J lost 1 base, and 17 bases lay in between. The CDR3 runs to 15 residues.

The J gene is TRBJ2-5, the V gene TRBV9; 9 bases line up with TRBD1. This CDR3 is 17 amino acids long. The J segment lost 1 base and the V segment lost 0 bases, leaving 7 bases of the junction unmatched. CDR1 is SGDLS, CDR2 YYNGEE, per germline. The CDR3 sequence is CASSVGAGTGSQETQYF. The CDR3 DNA sequence: TGTGCCAGCAGCGTAGGCGCTGGGACAGGGAGCCAAGAGACCCAGTACTTC.

This clonotype was detected a few times. The V gene is TRBV2, the J gene TRBJ1-5, with D tentatively TRBD1 (5 bases). This CDR3 is 13 amino acids long. Germline lookup yields CDR1 SNHLY and CDR2 FYNNEI. Deletions cut 3 bases from V and 11 bases from J, with 14 bases between. The CDR3 DNA is TGTGCCAGCAGTGAGGGACCGGTAGAGTCCCAGCATTTT. It yields the protein CASSEGPVESQHF.

This clonotype was seen only a few times. This rearrangement joins TRBV5-1 to TRBJ2-1; 7 bases agree with TRBD1. Germline lookup yields CDR1 SGHRS and CDR2 YFSETQ. Trimming at V came to 4 bases and at J to 1 base, leaving 8 bases not matched to a gene. The CDR3 spans 16 residues. The CDR3 reads CASSPDRRDSYNEQFF. In DNA, the CDR3 is TGCGCCAGCAGCCCGGACAGGAGAGATTCCTACAATGAGCAGTTCTTC.

The V gene is TRBV20-1, the J gene TRBJ2-3; 7 bases line up with TRBD2. Germline lookup yields CDR1 DFQATT and CDR2 SNEGSKA (reference sequence). With 6 bases clipped from V and 2 bases from J, the junction kept 8 bases outside the gene matches. CDR3 length equals 14 residues. The CDR3 region has the DNA TGCAGTGCCCAGCGGGGTCCTAACACAGATACGCAGTATTTT. The encoded protein is CSAQRGPNTDTQYF.

The table lists this clonotype with many counts. The rearrangement links TRBV14 to TRBJ2-6; D could derive from TRBD1 or TRBD2 (5 bases each). This CDR3 contains 15 residues. V lost 4 bases and J lost 3, with 10 bases in between. The V gene's germline CDR1 is SGHDN and CDR2 FVKESK. The CDR3 loop reads CASSPGAVGANVLTF. The CDR3 DNA follows: TGTGCCAGCAGCCCCGGGGCGGTTGGGGCCAACGTCCTGACTTTC.

The CDR3 here is CASSFLLDGMADTQYF. CDR3 DNA: TGTGCCAGCAGTTTCCTACTGGATGGGATGGCAGATACGCAGTATTTT. The rearrangement joins TRBV27 to TRBJ2-3; D uncertain. There are 16 residues in the CDR3. The V end was cut by 3 bases, the J end by 4 bases, with 17 bases between. The germline CDR1 and CDR2 sequences are MNHEY and SMNVEV (reference sequence).

This clonotype was detected a few times. V gene TRBV7-2 combines with J gene TRBJ2-4; weak D call: TRBD1 (6 bases). Trimming pared 2 bases from V and 3 bases from J, leaving 17 bases between. Germline lookup yields CDR1 SGHTA and CDR2 FQGNSA. The CDR3 totals 17 residues. The CDR3 nucleotides are TGTGCCAGCAGCTTATTGGACTTGGGGGCCGGCAAAAACATTCAGTACTTC. This encodes CASSLLDLGAGKNIQYF.

This clonotype has a single count. The chain has TRBV9 and TRBJ2-3, with 13 bases identical to TRBD2. The CDR3 runs 15 residues. Germline CDR1 and CDR2: SGDLS and YYNGEE. V lost 4 bases, J lost 11 bases, and 10 bases stayed unmatched. This CDR3 reads CASSFRTSGRGGQYF. In nucleotides, the CDR3 is TGTGCCAGCAGCTTCAGGACTAGCGGGAGAGGGGGGCAGTATTTT.

Concerning this clonotype: This could be a read error, since a much larger clone is one nucleotide away. This rearrangement joins TRBV7-2 to TRBJ2-5; a weak D match, TRBD2 (6 bases). Germline lookup yields CDR1 SGHTA and CDR2 FQGNSA. The V end was cut by 2 bases, the J end by 11 bases, with 24 bases between. The CDR3 consists of 16 residues. The CDR3 DNA reads as TGTGCCAGCAGCTTAAAGGTGGCGGGGAAGCCAGCTGAGCAGTACTTC. This codes for CASSLKVAGKPAEQYF.

The V gene is TRBV6-5, the J gene TRBJ2-1; the D gene is possibly TRBD1 (6 bases). CDR1 is MNHEY and CDR2 is SVGAGI in the germline V gene. CDR3 length: 16 residues. V lost 1 base to trimming and J lost 0 bases, with 10 bases between them. CDR3 bases: TGTGCCAGCAGTTACTTCCGGACAGTCTCCTACAATGAGCAGTTCTTC. It yields the protein CASSYFRTVSYNEQFF.

The table lists this clonotype with many counts. The V and J genes are TRBV25-1 and TRBJ2-3; D is unresolved. V was pared by 6 bases and J by 0 bases, with 13 bases between. CDR3 length: 15 residues. Germline loops: CDR1 MGHDK, CDR2 SYGVNS. In DNA, the CDR3 is TGTGCCAGCAGGAGGAACATGGGGAGCACAGATACGCAGTATTTT. Residues: CASRRNMGSTDTQYF.

The V and J genes are TRBV29-1 and TRBJ1-1; possibly TRBD1 for D (6 bases). The CDR3 contains 12 residues. Germline CDR1 and CDR2: SQVTM and ANQGSEA. V was pared by 4 bases and J by 0 bases, with 6 bases between. CDR3 coding DNA: TGCAGCGTTGGACAGGTGAACACTGAAGCTTTCTTT. Protein: CSVGQVNTEAFF.

This clonotype was detected ten times or more. The chain has TRBV7-2 and TRBJ1-5, with D possibly being TRBD1 (5 bases). Germline V gene lookup returns CDR1 SGHTA and CDR2 FQGNSA. CDR3 length: 18 residues. V was cut by 5 bases and J by 0 bases, with 20 bases left in between. The CDR3, as DNA: TGTGCCAGCAGCCTGCAGGGACCGACCGCCTATAGCAATCAGCCCCAGCATTTT. Protein product: CASSLQGPTAYSNQPQHF.

V and J are TRBV28 and TRBJ2-4; D is unresolved. With 8 bases removed from V and 8 bases from J, the gap between germline ends came to 16 bases. CDR1 is MDHEN, CDR2 SYDVKM, per germline. This CDR3 is built from 13 residues. For the CDR3, the DNA is TGTGCCAGCGAAGCCGGACCATCGGACATTCAGTACTTC. Protein: CASEAGPSDIQYF.

This chain links TRBV3-1 with TRBJ1-4; D is undetermined. The germline V gene has CDR1 LGHDT and CDR2 YNNKEL (reference sequence). V lost 2 bases and J lost 0, with 10 bases in between. The CDR3 extends over 16 amino acids. Here the CDR3 reads CASSQFLPATNEKLFF. In nucleotides, the CDR3 is TGTGCCAGCAGCCAATTCTTGCCCGCAACTAATGAAAAACTGTTTTTT.

This chain uses TRBV7-2 with TRBJ2-5; maybe TRBD1 (6 bases). The germline V gene encodes CDR1 SGHTA and CDR2 FQGNSA. CDR3 length: 14 residues. Deletions cut 5 bases from V and 1 base from J, with 11 bases between. The chain's CDR3 is CASSTRRGQETQYF. The CDR3 DNA follows: TGTGCCAGCAGCACGCGCAGGGGCCAAGAGACCCAGTACTTC.

This clonotype has a handful of counts. The V call is TRBV20-1, the J call TRBJ1-6, with TRBD1 as a possible D gene (5 bases). The CDR3 covers 14 residues. V lost 6 bases, J lost 7 bases, and 16 bases lay in between. The germline V gene encodes CDR1 DFQATT and CDR2 SNEGSKA (reference sequence). DNA for the CDR3: TGCAGTGCCCTTCATTCGCGGGGGAATTCACCCCTCCACTTT. This codes for CSALHSRGNSPLHF.

The chain joins TRBV12-3 or TRBV12-4 to TRBJ1-1, with D uncertain. There are 12 residues in the CDR3. Trimming removed 2 bases at V and 5 bases at J, with 6 bases between. CDR3 bases: TGTGCCAGCAGTTTAATGGGGACTGAAGCTTTCTTT. It encodes CASSLMGTEAFF.

In its sample, this clonotype was seen many times. The chain couples TRBV3-1 to TRBJ2-1; D remains ambiguous. In germline, CDR1 is LGHDT, CDR2 YNNKEL (reference sequence). V was trimmed by 1 base and J by 2 bases, leaving 9 bases between them. The CDR3 length is 15 residues. For the CDR3, the DNA is TGTGCCAGCAGCCAAGGCCAGCGAACCTACAATGAGCAGTTCTTC. Its protein product is CASSQGQRTYNEQFF.

The chain employs TRBV4-3 and TRBJ1-5; D ambiguous. The CDR3 length is 15 residues. V lost 4 bases to trimming and J lost 0 bases, with 10 bases between them. Germline lookup yields CDR1 LGHNA and CDR2 YSLEER. CDR3 sequence reads: CASSPLAGSNQPQHF. CDR3 nucleotides: TGCGCCAGCAGCCCTCTAGCCGGTAGCAATCAGCCCCAGCATTTT.

This clonotype was found a few times. The rearrangement joins TRBV6-2 or TRBV6-3 to TRBJ2-3; 9 bases map to TRBD2. The germline CDR1 and CDR2 sequences are MNHEY and SVGEGT. The V gene end was trimmed by 5 bases and the J gene end by 7 bases; junction bases not matched to a gene: 13. The CDR3 extends over 16 amino acids. This chain's CDR3 is CASSTGRLAGINTQYF. In DNA, the CDR3 is TGTGCCAGCAGTACCGGCCGGCTAGCGGGGATAAATACGCAGTATTTT.

The CDR3 region has the DNA TGTGCCAGCAGCCTCGGGACAATAACTGAAGCTTTCTTT. This translates into CASSLGTITEAFF. The chain employs TRBV6-2 or TRBV6-3 and TRBJ1-1; the D gene is possibly TRBD1 (6 bases). The CDR3 consists of 13 residues. Germline-derived CDR1 and CDR2 are MNHEY and SVGEGT. V shed 6 bases and J shed 5 bases, with 13 bases lying between them.